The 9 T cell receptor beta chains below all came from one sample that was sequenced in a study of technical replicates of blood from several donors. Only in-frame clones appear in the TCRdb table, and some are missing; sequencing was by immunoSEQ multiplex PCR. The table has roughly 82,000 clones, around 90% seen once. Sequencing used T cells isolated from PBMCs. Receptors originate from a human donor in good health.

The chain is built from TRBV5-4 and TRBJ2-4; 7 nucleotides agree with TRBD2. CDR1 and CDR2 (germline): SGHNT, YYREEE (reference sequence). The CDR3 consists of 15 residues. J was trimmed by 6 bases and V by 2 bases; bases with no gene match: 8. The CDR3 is CASSFGAGARNIQYF. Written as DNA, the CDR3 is TGTGCCAGCAGCTTTGGGGCGGGAGCGCGAAACATTCAGTACTTC.

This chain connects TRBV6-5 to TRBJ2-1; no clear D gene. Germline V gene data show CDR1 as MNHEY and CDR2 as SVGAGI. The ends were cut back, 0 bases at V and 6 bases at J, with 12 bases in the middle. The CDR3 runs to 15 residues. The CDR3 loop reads CASSYSSSLSNEQFF. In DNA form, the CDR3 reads TGTGCCAGCAGTTACTCGAGTAGTTTAAGCAATGAGCAGTTCTTC.

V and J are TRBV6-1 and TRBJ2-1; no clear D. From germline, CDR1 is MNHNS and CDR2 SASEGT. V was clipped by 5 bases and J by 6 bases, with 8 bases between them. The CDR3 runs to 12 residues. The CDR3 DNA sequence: TGTGCCAGCAGTTTGTCGCGCAATGAGCAGTTCTTC. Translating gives CASSLSRNEQFF.

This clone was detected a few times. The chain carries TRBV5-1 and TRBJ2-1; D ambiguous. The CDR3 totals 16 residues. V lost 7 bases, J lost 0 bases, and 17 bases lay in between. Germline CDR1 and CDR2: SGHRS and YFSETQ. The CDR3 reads CASHRSDYSSYNEQFF. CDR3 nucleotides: TGCGCCAGCCATAGGAGCGATTATAGCTCCTACAATGAGCAGTTCTTC.

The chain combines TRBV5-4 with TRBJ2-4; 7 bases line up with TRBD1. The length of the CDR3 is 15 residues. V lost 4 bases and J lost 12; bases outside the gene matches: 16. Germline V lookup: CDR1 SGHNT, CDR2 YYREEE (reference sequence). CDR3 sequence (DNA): TGTGCCAGCAGCCGAGGAGACAGGGATGCCAAACCTCAGTACTTC. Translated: CASSRGDRDAKPQYF.

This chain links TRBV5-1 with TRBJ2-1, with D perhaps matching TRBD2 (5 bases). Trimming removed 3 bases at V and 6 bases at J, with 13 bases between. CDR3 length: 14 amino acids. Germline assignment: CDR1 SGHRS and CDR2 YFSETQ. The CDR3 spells CASSSTRSGNEQFF. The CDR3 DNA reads TGCGCCAGCAGCTCTACTAGAAGTGGCAATGAGCAGTTCTTC.

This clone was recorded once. CDR3 DNA sequence: TGTGCCAGCAGTGACTTGGGTCAGGGGGCCCGCGGCTACACCTTC. The encoded protein is CASSDLGQGARGYTF. The chain joins TRBV6-1 to TRBJ1-2; TRBD1 agrees at 8 bases. Germline assignment: CDR1 MNHNS and CDR2 SASEGT. The CDR3 totals 15 residues. Losses at the gene ends were 3 bases for V and 8 bases for J; bases not matched to a gene: 11.

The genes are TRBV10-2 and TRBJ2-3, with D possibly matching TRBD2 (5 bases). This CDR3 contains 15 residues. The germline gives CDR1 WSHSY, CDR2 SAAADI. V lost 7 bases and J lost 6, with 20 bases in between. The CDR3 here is CASTERVVLEDTQYF. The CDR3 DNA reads TGCGCCAGCACCGAGAGGGTAGTTCTTGAGGATACGCAGTATTTT.

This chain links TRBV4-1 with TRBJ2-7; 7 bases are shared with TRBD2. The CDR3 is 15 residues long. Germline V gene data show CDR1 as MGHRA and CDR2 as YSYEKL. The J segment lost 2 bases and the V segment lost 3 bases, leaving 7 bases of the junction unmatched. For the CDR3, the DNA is TGCGCCAGCAGCCAGCCGCCTAGCGGAGCCTACGAGCAGTACTTC. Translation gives CASSQPPSGAYEQYF.